This record covers a single T cell receptor beta chain. The CDR3 extends over 14 amino acids. The germline gives CDR1 LGHNA, CDR2 YSLEER. V lost 0 bases, J lost 7 bases, and 5 bases stayed unmatched. TCRdb's table, derived via immunoSEQ multiplex PCR, lists solely in-frame clones and lacks some. The repertoire holds hundreds of thousands of clones, around nine tenths seen once, with around 0.0099% in the top ten. This record belongs to a study of shared T cell receptors in the human thymus. These data were likewise used in another study, on human thymus T cells. This second study says: Thymus was obtained from resections taken during corrective heart surgery. An apparent bias in V and J gene usage was seen in thymic and blood repertoires.

V usage is TRBV4-3 and J usage is TRBJ1-1; 7 bases fit TRBD1. The sample comprised thymocytes. This TCR was sampled from a boy younger than two with a congenital heart defect. In nucleotides, the CDR3 is TGCGCCAGCAGCCAAGACGCCCAGGGGGATGAAGCTTTCTTT. Its protein product is CASSQDAQGDEAFF.